A selection of T cell receptor beta chains follows, all from one sample in a study of T cell responses to AZD1222 COVID-19 vaccine. Measured with immunoSEQ multiplex PCR; TCRdb has only the in-frame clones, and not every one. In the table there are some 62,000 clones, about 74% of which are singletons. The sequencing used peripheral blood, collected on day 0 of AZD1222 vaccination. The receptors were gathered from an adult in good health. The CDR3 runs from the conserved cysteine through the conserved F or W. The D gene is left open where the match is weak. A row's size may be missing; if present it is once, few, many or a size class.

clone size	V gene	D gene	J gene	CDR3 DNA	CDR3 protein
few	TRBV7-2	.	TRBJ2-3	TGTGCCAGCAGCTTAGGAATCATCGGAGGCACAGATACGCAGTATTTT	CASSLGIIGGTDTQYF
.	TRBV3-1/TRBV3-2	TRBD1	TRBJ1-2	TGTGCCAGCAGCCCCTTGTCGACAGGGGCCTATGGCTACACCTTC	CASSPLSTGAYGYTF
.	TRBV7-2	.	TRBJ2-1	TGTGCCAGCAGCTTAGAAGATGGATTGGAGCAGTTCTTC	CASSLEDGLEQFF
.	TRBV4-1	TRBD1	TRBJ2-2	TGCGCCAGCAGCCAAACACAGGGGGAGTACGGGGAGCTGTTTTTT	CASSQTQGEYGELFF
.	TRBV27	.	TRBJ2-1	TGTGCCAGCAGATCCGAGGGAGCCTCGCTACATGAGCAGTTCTTC	CASRSEGASLHEQFF
few	TRBV29-1	.	TRBJ1-3	TGCAGCGTTGAAGGGTTGGGGTACTCTGGAAACACCATATATTTT	CSVEGLGYSGNTIYF
.	TRBV5-1	.	TRBJ2-7	TGCGCCAGCAGCCGAGATAGCGGCCAGAAATCCTACGAGCAGTACTTC	CASSRDSGQKSYEQYF
.	TRBV19	TRBD2	TRBJ2-3	TGTGCCAGTGCCCGGGGGAGGGGAGATACGCAGTATTTT	CASARGRGDTQYF
few	TRBV28	.	TRBJ1-5	TGTGCCAGCAGTTTATTTGCTCAGCCCCAGCATTTT	CASSLFAQPQHF
.	TRBV2	TRBD1	TRBJ2-7	TGTGCCAGCACCCCCGGGACAGGAACCTACGAGCAGTACTTC	CASTPGTGTYEQYF
.	TRBV18	.	TRBJ2-7	TGTGCCAGCTCCTCCGGGATTTCCTACGAGCAGTACTTC	CASSSGISYEQYF
.	TRBV3-1/TRBV3-2	.	TRBJ1-6	TGTGCCAGCAGCCTATGGGACCGAAATTCACCCCTCCACTTT	CASSLWDRNSPLHF
.	TRBV10-3	.	TRBJ1-2	TGTGCCGCTACCTCCACAAAGGAAGGCTATGGCTACACCTTC	CAATSTKEGYGYTF
.	TRBV7-2	.	TRBJ1-1	TGTGCCAGCAGCTGGGGGGGGAACACTGAAGCTTTCTTT	CASSWGGNTEAFF